This T cell receptor beta chain was observed in a study of CD8+ T cells in alopecia areata. In the study overall: Transfer of skin from roughly 6-12-month-old C3H/HeJ graft donors with spontaneous alopecia was made to approximately 7-11-week-old female C3H/HeJ mice.

This clone was observed a handful of times. The gene symbols are mouse symbols. The CDR3 extends 4 residues past the end of the read, so its final part is completed from the germline J gene. Trimming pared 1 base from V and 4 bases from J, leaving 13 bases between. This CDR3 has 15 amino acids. Germline V CDR1 and CDR2: MNHDT, YYDKIL. Cells pooled from cutaneous lymph nodes were sorted on CD4, CD8alpha, NKG2D, NKG2ACE and other markers. cDNA reverse transcribed from extracted RNA served as the sequencing template. TCRdb's copy holds only in-frame clones and misses some; the assay was immunoSEQ multiplex PCR. The sample contains around 290,000 clones, none occurring once; 1.2% lies in the top ten.

The rearrangement links TRBV17 to TRBJ1-1; no reliable D call. Input material: CD4+ T cells sorted from a lymph node. The receptor's source is a C3H/HeJ mouse with alopecia areata. Mouse strain MHC haplotype: H2-k. The CDR3 spells CASSRGNSPTTEVFF. The sequenced part of the CDR3 DNA is TGTGCTAGCAGTAGAGGAAACAGCCCCACCACA.